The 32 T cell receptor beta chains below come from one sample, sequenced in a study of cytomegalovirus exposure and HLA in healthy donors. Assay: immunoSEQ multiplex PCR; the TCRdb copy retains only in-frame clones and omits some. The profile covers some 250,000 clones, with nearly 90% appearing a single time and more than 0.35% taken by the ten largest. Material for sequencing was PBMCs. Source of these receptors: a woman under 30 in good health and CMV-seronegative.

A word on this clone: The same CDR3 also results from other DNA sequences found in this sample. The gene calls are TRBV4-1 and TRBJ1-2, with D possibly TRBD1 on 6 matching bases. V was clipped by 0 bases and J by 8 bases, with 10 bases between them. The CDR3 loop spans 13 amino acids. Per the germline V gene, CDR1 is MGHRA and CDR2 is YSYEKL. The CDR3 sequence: CASSQEGAGGYTF. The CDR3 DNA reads TGCGCCAGCAGCCAAGAGGGGGCGGGCGGCTACACCTTC.

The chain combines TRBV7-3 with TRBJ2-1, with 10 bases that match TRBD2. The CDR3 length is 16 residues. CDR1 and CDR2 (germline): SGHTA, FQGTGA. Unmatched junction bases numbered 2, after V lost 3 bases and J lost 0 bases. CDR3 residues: CASSLSGGASYNEQFF. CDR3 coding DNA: TGTGCCAGCAGCTTGAGCGGGGGGGCCTCCTACAATGAGCAGTTCTTC.

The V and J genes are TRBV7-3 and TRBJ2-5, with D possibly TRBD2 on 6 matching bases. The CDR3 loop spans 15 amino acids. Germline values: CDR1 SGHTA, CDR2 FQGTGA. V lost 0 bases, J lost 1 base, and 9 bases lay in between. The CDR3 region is CASSLTRETQETQYF. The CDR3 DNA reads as TGTGCCAGCAGCTTAACCCGGGAGACCCAAGAGACCCAGTACTTC.

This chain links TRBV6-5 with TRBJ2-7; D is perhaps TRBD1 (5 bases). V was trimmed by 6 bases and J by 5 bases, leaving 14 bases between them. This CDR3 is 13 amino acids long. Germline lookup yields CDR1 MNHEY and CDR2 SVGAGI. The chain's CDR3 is CASRKTEWNEQYV. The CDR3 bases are TGTGCCAGCAGGAAGACAGAATGGAACGAGCAGTACGTC.

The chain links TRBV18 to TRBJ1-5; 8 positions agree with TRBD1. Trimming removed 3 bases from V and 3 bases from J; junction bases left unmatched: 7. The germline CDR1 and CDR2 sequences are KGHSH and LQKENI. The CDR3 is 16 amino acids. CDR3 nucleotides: TGTGCCAGCTCACCTCGAGACAGGGGTCTCAATCAGCCCCAGCATTTT. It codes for CASSPRDRGLNQPQHF.

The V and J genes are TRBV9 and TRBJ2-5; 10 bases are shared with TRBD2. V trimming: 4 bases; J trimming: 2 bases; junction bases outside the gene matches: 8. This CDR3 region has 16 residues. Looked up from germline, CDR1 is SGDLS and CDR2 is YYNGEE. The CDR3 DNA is TGTGCCAGCAGCCCCCCCCAGCGGGGGGGTCAAGAGACCCAGTACTTC. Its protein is CASSPPQRGGQETQYF.

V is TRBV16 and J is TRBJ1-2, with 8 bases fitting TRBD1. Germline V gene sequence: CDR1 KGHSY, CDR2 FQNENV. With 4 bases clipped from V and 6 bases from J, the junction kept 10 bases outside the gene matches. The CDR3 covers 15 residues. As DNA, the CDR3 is TGTGCCAGCAGCCGTTTATGGACAGGGCAAAATGGCTACACCTTC. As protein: CASSRLWTGQNGYTF.

The CDR3 DNA is TGTGCCAGCAAGGGGACAGGGACTAACTATGGCTACACCTTC. Protein: CASKGTGTNYGYTF. V and J are TRBV27 and TRBJ1-2, with 9 positions matching TRBD1. This CDR3 contains 14 residues. Losses at the gene ends were 7 bases for V and 0 bases for J; bases not matched to a gene: 3. Germline V gene lookup returns CDR1 MNHEY and CDR2 SMNVEV (reference sequence).

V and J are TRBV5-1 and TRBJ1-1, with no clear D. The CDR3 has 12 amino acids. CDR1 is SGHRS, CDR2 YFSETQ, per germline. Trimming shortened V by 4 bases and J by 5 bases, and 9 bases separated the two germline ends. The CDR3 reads CASSRTGTEAFF. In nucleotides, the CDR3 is TGCGCCAGCAGCCGTACGGGTACTGAAGCTTTCTTT.

The DNA for the CDR3 is TGCGCCAGCAGCCAAGCTCCGCGGGGGGGGGAGACCCAGTACTTC. Protein sequence: CASSQAPRGGETQYF. The rearrangement links TRBV4-1 to TRBJ2-5, with 9 bases that match TRBD2. The CDR3 has 15 amino acids. Germline V CDR1 and CDR2: MGHRA, YSYEKL. The trim removed 1 base at V and 5 bases at J, leaving 5 bases unmatched.

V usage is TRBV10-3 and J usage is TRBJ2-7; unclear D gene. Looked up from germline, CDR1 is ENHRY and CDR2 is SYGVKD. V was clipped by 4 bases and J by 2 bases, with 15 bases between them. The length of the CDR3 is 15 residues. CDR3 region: CAISVGVTGAYEQYF. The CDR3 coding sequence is TGTGCCATCAGTGTTGGTGTTACGGGTGCCTACGAGCAGTACTTC.

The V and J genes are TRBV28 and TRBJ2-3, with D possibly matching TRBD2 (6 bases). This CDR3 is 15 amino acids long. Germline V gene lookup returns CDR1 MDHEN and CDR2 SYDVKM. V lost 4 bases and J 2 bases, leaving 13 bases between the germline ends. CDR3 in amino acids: CASSSRGKDTDTQYF. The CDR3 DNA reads TGTGCCAGCAGTTCTCGGGGGAAAGACACAGATACGCAGTATTTT. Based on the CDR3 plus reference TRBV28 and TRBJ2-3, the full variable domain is DVKVTQSSRYLVKRTGEKVFLECVQDMDHENMFWYRQDPGLGLRLIYFSYDVKMKEKGDIPEGYSVSREKKERFSLILESASTNQTSMYLCASSSRGKDTDTQYFGPGTRLTVL.

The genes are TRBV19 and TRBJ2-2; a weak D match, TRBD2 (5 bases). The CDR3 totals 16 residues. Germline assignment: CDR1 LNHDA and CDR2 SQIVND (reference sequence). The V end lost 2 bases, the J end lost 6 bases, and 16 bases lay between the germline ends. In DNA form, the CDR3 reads TGTGCCAGTAGTATATCTCCGGACCCGCGGGCCGGGGAGCTGTTTTTT. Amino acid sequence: CASSISPDPRAGELFF.

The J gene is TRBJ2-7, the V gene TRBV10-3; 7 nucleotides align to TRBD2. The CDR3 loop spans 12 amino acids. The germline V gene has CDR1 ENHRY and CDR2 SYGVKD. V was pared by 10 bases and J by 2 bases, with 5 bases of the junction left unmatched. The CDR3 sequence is CATGTIPYEQYV. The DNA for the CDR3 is TGTGCCACCGGGACTATACCCTACGAGCAGTACGTC.

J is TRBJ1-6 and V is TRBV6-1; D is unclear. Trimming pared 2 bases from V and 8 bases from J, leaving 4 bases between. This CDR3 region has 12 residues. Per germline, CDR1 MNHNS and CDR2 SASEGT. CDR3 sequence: CASSEQDSPLHF. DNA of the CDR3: TGTGCCAGCAGTGAACAGGATTCACCCCTCCACTTT.

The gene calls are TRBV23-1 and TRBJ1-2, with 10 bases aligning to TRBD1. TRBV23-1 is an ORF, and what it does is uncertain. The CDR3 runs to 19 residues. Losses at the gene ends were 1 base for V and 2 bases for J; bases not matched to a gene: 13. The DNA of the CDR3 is TGCGCCAGCAGTCAATTCGGGGGACAGGGGCCGGACTGCAACTATGGCTACACCTTC. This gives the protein CASSQFGGQGPDCNYGYTF.

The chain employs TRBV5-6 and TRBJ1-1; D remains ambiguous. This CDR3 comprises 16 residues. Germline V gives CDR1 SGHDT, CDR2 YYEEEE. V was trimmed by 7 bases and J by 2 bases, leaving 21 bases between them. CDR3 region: CASGNQAPGKNTEAFF. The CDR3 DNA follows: TGTGCCAGCGGAAATCAGGCCCCGGGGAAAAACACTGAAGCTTTCTTT.

The CDR3 protein is CASSLARGTWDGGELFF. CDR3 DNA: TGTGCCAGCAGCTTAGCGCGGGGGACTTGGGATGGCGGGGAGCTGTTTTTT. The chain recombines TRBV7-6 with TRBJ2-2; 7 bases are a match to TRBD2. Germline lookup yields CDR1 SGHVS and CDR2 FNYEAQ. The CDR3 consists of 17 residues. V lost 0 bases and J lost 7; bases outside the gene matches: 11.

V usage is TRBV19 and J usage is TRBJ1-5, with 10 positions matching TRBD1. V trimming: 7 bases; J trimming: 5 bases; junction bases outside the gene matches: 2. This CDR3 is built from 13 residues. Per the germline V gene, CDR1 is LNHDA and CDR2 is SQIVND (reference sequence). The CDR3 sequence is CASTGTGDQPQHF. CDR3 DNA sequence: TGTGCCAGTACGGGGACAGGGGATCAGCCCCAGCATTTT.

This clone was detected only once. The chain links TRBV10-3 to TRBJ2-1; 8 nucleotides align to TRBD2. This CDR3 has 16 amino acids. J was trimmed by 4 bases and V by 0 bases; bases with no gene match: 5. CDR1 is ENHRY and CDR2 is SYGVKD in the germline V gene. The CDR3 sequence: CAISESGTSGYNEQFF. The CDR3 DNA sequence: TGTGCCATCAGTGAGTCTGGTACTAGCGGTTACAATGAGCAGTTCTTC.

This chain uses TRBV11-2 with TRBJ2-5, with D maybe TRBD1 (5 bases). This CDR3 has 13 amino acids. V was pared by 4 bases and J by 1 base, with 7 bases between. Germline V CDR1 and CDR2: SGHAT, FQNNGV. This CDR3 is CASSSGIQETQYF. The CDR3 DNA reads TGTGCCAGCAGCTCAGGGATCCAAGAGACCCAGTACTTC.

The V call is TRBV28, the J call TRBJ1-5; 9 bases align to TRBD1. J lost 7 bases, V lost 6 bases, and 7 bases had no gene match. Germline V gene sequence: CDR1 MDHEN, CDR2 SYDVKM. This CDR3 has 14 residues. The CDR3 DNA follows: TGTGCCAGCAGATCGGGACAGGGTGACCAGCCCCAGCATTTT. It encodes CASRSGQGDQPQHF.

CDR3 nucleotides: TGTGCCAGCAGTTTTAACAGGGCTATTAACAATCAGCCCCAGCATTTT. It yields the protein CASSFNRAINNQPQHF. The chain is built from TRBV28 and TRBJ1-5; possibly TRBD1 for D (6 bases). Germline V gene lookup returns CDR1 MDHEN and CDR2 SYDVKM. This CDR3 region has 16 residues. V was shortened by 3 bases and J by 3 bases, with 15 bases between the two germline ends.

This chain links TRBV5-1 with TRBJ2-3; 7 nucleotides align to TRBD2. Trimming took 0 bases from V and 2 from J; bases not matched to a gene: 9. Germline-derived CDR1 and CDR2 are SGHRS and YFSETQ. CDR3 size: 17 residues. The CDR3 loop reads CASSLVVGRGNTDTQYF. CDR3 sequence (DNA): TGCGCCAGCAGCTTGGTCGTAGGGCGGGGGAACACAGATACGCAGTATTTT.

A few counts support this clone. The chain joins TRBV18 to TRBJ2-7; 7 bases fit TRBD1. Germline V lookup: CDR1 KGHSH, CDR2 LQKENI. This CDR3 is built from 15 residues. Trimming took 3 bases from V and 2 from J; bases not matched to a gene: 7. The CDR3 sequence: CASSPRQGSTYEQYF. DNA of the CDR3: TGTGCCAGCTCACCGCGACAGGGAAGCACCTACGAGCAGTACTTC.

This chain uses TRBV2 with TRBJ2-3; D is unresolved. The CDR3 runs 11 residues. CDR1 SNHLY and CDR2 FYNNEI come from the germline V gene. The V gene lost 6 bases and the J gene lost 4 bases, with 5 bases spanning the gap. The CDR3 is CASRLSDTQYF. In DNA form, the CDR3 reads TGTGCCAGCAGACTCTCAGATACGCAGTATTTT.

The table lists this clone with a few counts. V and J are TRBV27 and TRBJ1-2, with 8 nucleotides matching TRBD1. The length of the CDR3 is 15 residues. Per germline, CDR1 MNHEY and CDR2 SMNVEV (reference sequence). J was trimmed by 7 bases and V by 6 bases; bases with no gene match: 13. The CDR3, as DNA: TGTGCCAGCAGCCTTGGACAGGGTCTGGCTACTGGCTACACCTTC. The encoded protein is CASSLGQGLATGYTF.

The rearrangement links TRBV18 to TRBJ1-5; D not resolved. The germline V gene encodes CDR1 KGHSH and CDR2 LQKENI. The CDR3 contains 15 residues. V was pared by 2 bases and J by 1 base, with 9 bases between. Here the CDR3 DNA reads TGTGCCAGCTCACCAGACGGGTTGAGCAATCAGCCCCAGCATTTT. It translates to CASSPDGLSNQPQHF.

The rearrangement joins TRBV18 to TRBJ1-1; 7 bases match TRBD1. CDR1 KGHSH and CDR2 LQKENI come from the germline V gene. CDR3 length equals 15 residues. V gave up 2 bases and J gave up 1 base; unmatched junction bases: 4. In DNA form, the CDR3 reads TGTGCCAGCTCACCAGACAGGGTGCCGAACACTGAAGCTTTCTTT. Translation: CASSPDRVPNTEAFF.

The CDR3 sequence is CASSPGQGVYGYTF. CDR3 nucleotide sequence: TGTGCCAGCAGCCCGGGACAGGGGGTCTATGGCTACACCTTC. The V call is TRBV7-9, the J call TRBJ1-2, with 11 bases aligning to TRBD1. Germline trimming cut 5 bases from V and 4 bases from J; bases unmatched to any gene: 3. The CDR3 covers 14 residues. CDR1 and CDR2 (germline): SEHNR, FQNEAQ (reference sequence).

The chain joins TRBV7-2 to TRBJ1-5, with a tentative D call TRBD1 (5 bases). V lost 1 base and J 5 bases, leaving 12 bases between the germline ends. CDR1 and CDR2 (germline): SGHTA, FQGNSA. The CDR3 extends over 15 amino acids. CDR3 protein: CASSLEPGLDQPQHF. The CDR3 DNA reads TGTGCCAGCAGCTTAGAACCAGGGCTCGATCAGCCCCAGCATTTT.

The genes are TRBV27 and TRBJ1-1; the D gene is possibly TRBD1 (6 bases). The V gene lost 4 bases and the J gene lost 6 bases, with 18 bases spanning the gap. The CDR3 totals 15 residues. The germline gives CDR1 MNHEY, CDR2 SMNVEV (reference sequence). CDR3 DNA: TGTGCCAGCAGTTCCTGGCGGGGGCAGGGCGCTGAAGCTTTCTTT. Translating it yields CASSSWRGQGAEAFF.